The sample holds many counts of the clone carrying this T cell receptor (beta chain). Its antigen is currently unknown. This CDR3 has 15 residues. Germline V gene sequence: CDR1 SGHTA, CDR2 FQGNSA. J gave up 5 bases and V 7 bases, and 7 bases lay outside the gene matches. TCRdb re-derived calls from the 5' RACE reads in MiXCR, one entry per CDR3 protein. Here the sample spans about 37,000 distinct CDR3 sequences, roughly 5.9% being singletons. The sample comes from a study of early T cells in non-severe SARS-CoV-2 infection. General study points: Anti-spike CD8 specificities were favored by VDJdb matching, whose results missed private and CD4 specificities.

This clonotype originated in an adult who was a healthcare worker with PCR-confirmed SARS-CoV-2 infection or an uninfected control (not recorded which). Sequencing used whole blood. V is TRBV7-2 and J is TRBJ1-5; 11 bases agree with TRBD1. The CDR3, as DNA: TGTGCCAGCAACGGACAGGGGGCGGGTGATCAGCCCCAGCATTTT. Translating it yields CASNGQGAGDQPQHF.